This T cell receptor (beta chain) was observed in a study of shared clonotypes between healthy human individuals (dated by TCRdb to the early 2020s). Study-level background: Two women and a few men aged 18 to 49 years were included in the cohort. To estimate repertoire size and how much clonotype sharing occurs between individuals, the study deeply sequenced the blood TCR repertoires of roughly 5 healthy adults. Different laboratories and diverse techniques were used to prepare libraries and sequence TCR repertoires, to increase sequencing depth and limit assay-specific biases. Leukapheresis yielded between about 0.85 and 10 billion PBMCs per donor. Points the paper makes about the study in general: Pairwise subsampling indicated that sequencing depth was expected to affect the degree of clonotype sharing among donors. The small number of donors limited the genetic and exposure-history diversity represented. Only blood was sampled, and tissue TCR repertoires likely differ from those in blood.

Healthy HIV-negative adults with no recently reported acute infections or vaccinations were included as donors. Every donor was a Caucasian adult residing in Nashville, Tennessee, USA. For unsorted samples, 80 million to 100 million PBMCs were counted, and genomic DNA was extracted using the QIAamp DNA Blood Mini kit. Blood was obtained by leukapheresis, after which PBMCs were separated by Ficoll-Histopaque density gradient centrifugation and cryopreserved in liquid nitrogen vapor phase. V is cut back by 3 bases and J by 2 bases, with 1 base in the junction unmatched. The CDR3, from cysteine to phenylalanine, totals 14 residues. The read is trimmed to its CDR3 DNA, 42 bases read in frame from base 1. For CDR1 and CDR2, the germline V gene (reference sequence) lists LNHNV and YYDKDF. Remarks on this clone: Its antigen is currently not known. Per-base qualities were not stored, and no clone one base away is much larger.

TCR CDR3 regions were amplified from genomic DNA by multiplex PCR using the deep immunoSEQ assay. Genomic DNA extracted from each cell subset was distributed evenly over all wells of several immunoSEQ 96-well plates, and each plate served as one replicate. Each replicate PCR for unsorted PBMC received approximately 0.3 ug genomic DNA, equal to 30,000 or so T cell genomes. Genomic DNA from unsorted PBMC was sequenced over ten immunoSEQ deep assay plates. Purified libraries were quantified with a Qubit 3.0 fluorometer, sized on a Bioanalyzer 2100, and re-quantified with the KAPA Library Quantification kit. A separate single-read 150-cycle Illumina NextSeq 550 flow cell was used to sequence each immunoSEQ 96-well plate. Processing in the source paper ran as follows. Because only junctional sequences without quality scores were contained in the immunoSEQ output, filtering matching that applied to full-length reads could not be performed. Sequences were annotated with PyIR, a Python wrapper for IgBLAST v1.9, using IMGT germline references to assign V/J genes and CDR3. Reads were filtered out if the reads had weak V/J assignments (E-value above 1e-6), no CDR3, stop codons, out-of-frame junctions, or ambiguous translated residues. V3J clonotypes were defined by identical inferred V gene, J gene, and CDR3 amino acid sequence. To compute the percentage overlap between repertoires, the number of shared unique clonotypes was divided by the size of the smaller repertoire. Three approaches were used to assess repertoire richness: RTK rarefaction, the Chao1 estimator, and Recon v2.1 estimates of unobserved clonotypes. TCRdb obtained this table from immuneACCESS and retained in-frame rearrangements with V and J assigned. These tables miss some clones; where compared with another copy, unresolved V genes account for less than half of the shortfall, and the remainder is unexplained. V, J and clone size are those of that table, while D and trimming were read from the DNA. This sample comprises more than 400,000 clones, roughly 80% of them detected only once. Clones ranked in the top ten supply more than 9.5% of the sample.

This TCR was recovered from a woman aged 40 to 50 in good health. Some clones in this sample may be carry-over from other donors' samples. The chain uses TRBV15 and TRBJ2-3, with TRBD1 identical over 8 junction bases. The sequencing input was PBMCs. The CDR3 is CATSRGQDTDTQYF. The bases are TGTGCCACCAGCAGGGGACAGGACACAGATACGCAGTATTTT.